Sequencing of this TCR beta chain was carried out in a study of shared clonotypes between healthy human individuals. Naivety among CD8 cells was defined by CD45RO negativity and positive CCR7 selection, thereby excluding terminally differentiated effector memory CD45RA+ cells. This CDR3 contains 14 residues. The V gene's germline CDR1 is SEHNR and CDR2 FQNEAQ (reference sequence). Trimming removed 3 bases from V and 2 bases from J, with 9 bases in between. The protocol was immunoSEQ multiplex PCR, while the TCRdb copy is restricted to in-frame clones and leaves out a portion. The table lists about 2 million clones, 85% to 95% of them singletons.

The chain uses TRBV7-9 and TRBJ2-3, with D uncertain. This TCR was recovered from a man younger than 30 in good health. Sequencing was carried out using naive CD8+ T cells sorted from blood. CDR3 DNA: TGTGCCAGCAGCTTTATTCGAGCCACAGATACGCAGTATTTT. Protein: CASSFIRATDTQYF.